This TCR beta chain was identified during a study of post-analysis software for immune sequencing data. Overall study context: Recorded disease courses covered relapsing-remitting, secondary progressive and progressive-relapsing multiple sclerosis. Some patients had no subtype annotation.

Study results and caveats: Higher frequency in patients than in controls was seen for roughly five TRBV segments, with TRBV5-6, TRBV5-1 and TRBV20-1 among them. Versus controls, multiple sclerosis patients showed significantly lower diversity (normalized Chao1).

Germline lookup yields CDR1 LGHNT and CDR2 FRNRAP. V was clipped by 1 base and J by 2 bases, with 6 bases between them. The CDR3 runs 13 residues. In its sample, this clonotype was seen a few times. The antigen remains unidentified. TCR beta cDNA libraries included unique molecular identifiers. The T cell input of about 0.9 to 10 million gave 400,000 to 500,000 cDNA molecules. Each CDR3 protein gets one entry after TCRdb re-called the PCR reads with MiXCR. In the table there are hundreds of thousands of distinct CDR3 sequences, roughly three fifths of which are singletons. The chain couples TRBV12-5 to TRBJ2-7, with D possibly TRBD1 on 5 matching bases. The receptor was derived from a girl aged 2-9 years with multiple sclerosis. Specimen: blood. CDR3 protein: CASGLGQPYEQYF. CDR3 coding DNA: TGTGCTAGTGGTTTGGGACAGCCCTACGAGCAGTACTTC.